This TCR beta chain came from a study of tumor-infiltrating lymphocytes in localized non-small cell lung cancer. The germline V gene has CDR1 SGHVS and CDR2 FNYEAQ. The CDR3 length is 15 residues. V shed 2 bases and J shed 2 bases, with 13 bases lying between them. Profiled with immunoSEQ multiplex PCR; TCRdb holds only in-frame clones, not every one. The table records 10,000 or so clones, 55% to 75% of them present only once. The chain recombines TRBV7-6 with TRBJ2-7, with D perhaps matching TRBD2 (5 bases). The receptor's source is a human donor with non-small cell lung cancer. The sequenced sample was lung tumor tissue. The chain's CDR3 is CASSLNPDGAYEQYF. The DNA of the CDR3 is TGTGCCAGCAGCTTAAATCCCGACGGGGCCTACGAGCAGTACTTC.